This T cell receptor beta chain originates from a study of cytomegalovirus exposure and HLA in healthy donors. Points from the study as a whole: A later analysis reported that several of the most significant clusters appeared to be linked to common viral pathogens, among them Epstein-Barr virus. About 87% or about 30% of the time was how often most TCR beta V segments were productive, according to an earlier analysis.

With regard to this clone: Its antigen is unknown.

Both 60 Vbeta primers and 13 Jbeta primers went into the PCR. Generated by immunoSEQ multiplex PCR, the TCRdb table keeps only in-frame clones and is missing some. The top ten clones hold approximately 23% of a sample with around 110,000 clones, roughly 80% of them seen once. The sample consisted of PBMCs. This TCR derives from a man under 40 in good health and CMV-seropositive.

The CDR3 coding sequence is TGTGCCAGCAGTTGGGGACAGGACAATCAGCCCCAGCATTTT. Its translation: CASSWGQDNQPQHF. The chain employs TRBV5-4 and TRBJ1-5; 8 bases are a match to TRBD1. Per the germline V gene, CDR1 is SGHNT and CDR2 is YYREEE (reference sequence). V dropped 5 bases and J dropped 3; count of bases not matched to a gene: 4. There are 14 residues in the CDR3.